The source of this T cell receptor (beta chain) is a study of CD4+ T cells in melanoma. A note on this clone: The antigen is undetermined.

The CDR3 consists of 16 residues. Germline CDR1 reads SGHAT; CDR2 reads FQDESV (reference sequence). Trimming took off 4 bases at V and 7 bases at J, with 19 bases between the two ends. Assay used: immunoSEQ multiplex PCR; TCRdb lists only in-frame clones, some missing. The repertoire holds around 100,000 clones, about 90% seen once, with 3.3% in the top ten. Whole-study results and caveats: CD8+ T cell, macrophage and B cell function reportedly correlated with neoantigen-specific CD4+ T cells. In melanoma, neoantigen-specific CD4+ T cells reportedly differed in differentiation state.

This chain joins TRBV11-1 and TRBJ2-2; weak D call: TRBD2 (5 bases). The source of this sequence is a human donor with melanoma. The sample consisted of peripheral blood. In DNA form, the CDR3 reads TGTGCCAGCAGCTCCGGGCGGACTCCCCGTCACGGGGAGCTGTTTTTT. This translates into CASSSGRTPRHGELFF.